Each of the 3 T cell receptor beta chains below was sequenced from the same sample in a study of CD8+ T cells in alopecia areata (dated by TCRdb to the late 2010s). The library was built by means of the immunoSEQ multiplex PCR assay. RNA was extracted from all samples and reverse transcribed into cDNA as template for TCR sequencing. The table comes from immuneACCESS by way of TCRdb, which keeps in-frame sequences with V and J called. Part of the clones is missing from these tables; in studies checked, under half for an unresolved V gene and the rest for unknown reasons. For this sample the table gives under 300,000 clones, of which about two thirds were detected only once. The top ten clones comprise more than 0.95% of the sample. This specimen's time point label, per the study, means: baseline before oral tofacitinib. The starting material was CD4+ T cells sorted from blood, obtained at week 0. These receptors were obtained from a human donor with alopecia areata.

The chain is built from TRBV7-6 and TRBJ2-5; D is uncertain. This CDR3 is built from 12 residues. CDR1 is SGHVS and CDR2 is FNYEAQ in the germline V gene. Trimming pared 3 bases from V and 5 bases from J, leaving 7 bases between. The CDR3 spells CASSFYGETQYF. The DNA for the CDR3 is TGTGCCAGCAGCTTTTATGGCGAGACCCAGTACTTC.

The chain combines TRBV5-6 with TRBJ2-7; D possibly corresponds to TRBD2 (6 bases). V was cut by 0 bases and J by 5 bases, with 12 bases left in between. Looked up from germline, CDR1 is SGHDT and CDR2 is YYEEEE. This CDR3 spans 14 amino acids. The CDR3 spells CASSLATRTNEQYF. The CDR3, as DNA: TGTGCCAGCAGCTTGGCGACTAGAACCAACGAGCAGTACTTC.

The CDR3, as DNA: TGTGCCAGCAGTTACTCTCACAGGGGTGACAATGAGCAGTTCTTC. It is translated as CASSYSHRGDNEQFF. This chain connects TRBV6-5 to TRBJ2-1; 7 nucleotides align to TRBD1. The germline gives CDR1 MNHEY, CDR2 SVGAGI. The trim removed 0 bases at V and 5 bases at J, leaving 4 bases unmatched. CDR3 size: 15 residues.